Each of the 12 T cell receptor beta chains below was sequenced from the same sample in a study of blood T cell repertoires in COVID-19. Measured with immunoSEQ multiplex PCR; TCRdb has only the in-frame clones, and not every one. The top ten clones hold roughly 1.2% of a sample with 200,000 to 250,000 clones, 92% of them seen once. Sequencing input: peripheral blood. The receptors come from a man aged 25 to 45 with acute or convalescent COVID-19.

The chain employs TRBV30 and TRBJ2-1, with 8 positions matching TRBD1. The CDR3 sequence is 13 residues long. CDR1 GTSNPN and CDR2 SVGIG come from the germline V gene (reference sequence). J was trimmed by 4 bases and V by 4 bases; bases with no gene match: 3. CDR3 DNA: TGTGCCTGGAATCAGGGGGCTTACAATGAGCAGTTCTTC. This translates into CAWNQGAYNEQFF.

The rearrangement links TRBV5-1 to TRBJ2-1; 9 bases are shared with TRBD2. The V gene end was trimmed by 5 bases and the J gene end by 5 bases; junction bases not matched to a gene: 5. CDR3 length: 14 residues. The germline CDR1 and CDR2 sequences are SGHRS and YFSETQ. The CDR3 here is CASRRLAGDNEQFF. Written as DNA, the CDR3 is TGCGCCAGCAGGAGGTTAGCGGGGGACAATGAGCAGTTCTTC.

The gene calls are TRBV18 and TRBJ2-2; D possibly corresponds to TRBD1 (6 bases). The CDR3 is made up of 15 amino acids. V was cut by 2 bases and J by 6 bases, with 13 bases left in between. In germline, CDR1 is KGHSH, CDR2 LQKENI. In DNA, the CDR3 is TGTGCCAGCTCACCAAACTTGGGGGCGCCCGGGGAGCTGTTTTTT. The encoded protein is CASSPNLGAPGELFF.

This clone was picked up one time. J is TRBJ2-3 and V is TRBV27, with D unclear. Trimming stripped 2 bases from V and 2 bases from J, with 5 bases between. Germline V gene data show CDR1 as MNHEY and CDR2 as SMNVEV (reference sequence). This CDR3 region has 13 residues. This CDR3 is CASSLLPTDTQYF. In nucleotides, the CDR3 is TGTGCCAGCAGTTTACTCCCCACAGATACGCAGTATTTT.

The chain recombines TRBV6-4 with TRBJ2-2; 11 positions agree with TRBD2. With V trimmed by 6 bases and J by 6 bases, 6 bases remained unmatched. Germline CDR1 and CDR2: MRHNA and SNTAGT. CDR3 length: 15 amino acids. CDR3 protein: CASSETSGAAGELFF. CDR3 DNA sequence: TGTGCCAGCAGCGAGACTAGCGGGGCGGCCGGGGAGCTGTTTTTT.

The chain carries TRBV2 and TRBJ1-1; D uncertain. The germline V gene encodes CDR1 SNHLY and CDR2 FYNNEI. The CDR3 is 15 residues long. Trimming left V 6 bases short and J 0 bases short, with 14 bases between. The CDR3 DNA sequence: TGTGCCAGCAGAGTTCATGAACTCATGAACACTGAAGCTTTCTTT. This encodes CASRVHELMNTEAFF.

The CDR3 DNA reads as TGTGCCAGCAGACAGAGGACAGGGGAATCACCCCTCCACTTT. Amino acid sequence: CASRQRTGESPLHF. The V and J genes are TRBV6-6 and TRBJ1-6, with 9 bases lining up with TRBD1. Losses at the gene ends were 6 bases for V and 10 bases for J; bases not matched to a gene: 7. Germline loops: CDR1 MNHNY, CDR2 SVGAGI (reference sequence). CDR3 length equals 14 residues.

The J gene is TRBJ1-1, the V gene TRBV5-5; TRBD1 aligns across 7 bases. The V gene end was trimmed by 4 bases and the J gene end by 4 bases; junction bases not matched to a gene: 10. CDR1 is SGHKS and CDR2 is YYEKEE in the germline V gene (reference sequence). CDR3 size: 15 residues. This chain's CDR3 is CASSLVGQLGTEAFF. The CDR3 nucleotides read TGTGCCAGCAGCCTCGTGGGACAGTTAGGCACTGAAGCTTTCTTT.

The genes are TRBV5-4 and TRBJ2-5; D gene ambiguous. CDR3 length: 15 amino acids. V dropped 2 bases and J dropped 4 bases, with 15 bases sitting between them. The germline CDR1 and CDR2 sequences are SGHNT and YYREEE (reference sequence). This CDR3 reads CASSLALTAGETQYF. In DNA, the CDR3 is TGTGCCAGCAGCTTAGCGCTCACCGCTGGAGAGACCCAGTACTTC.

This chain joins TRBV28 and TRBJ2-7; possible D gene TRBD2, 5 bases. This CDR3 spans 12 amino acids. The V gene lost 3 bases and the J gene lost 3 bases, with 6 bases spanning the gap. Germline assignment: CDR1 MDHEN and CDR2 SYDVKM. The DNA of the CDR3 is TGTGCCAGCAGTTTTAGCGACTACGAGCAGTACTTC. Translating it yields CASSFSDYEQYF.

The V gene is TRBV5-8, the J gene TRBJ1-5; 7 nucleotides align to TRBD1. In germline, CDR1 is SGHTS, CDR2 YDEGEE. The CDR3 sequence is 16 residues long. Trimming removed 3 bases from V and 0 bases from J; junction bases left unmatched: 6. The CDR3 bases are TGTGCCAGCAGCTCGGGACAGCAACATAGCAATCAGCCCCAGCATTTT. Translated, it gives CASSSGQQHSNQPQHF.

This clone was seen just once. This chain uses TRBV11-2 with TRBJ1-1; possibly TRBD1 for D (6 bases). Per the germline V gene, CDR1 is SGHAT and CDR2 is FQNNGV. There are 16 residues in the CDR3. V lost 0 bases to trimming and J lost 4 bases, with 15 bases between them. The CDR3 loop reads CASSLDLGQSPTEAFF. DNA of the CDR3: TGTGCCAGCAGCTTAGATCTGGGACAATCCCCCACTGAAGCTTTCTTT. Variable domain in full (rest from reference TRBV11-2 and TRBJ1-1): EAGVAQSPRYKIIEKRQSVAFWCNPISGHATLYWYQQILGQGPKLLIQFQNNGVVDDSQLPKDRFSAERLKGVDSTLKIQPAKLEDSAVYLCASSLDLGQSPTEAFFGQGTRLTVV.